The 26 T cell receptor beta chains below come from one sample, sequenced in a study of cytotoxic CD8 clonotypes in ibrutinib-treated CLL. Profiling relied on immunoSEQ multiplex PCR, and the TCRdb table lists in-frame clones only, not all of them. The sample records approximately 150,000 clones, 84% being singletons. The source material was PBMCs, sampled after 24 months of ibrutinib treatment. The receptors derive from a human donor with chronic lymphocytic leukemia.

The chain employs TRBV12-5 and TRBJ2-3; D possibly corresponds to TRBD2 (5 bases). Germline CDR1 is LGHNT and CDR2 is FRNRAP. The germline V and J ends were trimmed by 6 bases and 6 bases, with 10 bases remaining between them. CDR3 length: 12 residues. The CDR3 sequence: CASGLTGDTQYF. CDR3 nucleotides: TGTGCTAGTGGCCTGACGGGGGATACGCAGTATTTT.

The chain has TRBV7-9 and TRBJ1-1; D gene uncertain. The CDR3 covers 12 residues. The germline V and J ends were trimmed by 5 bases and 7 bases, with 11 bases remaining between them. In germline, CDR1 is SEHNR, CDR2 FQNEAQ (reference sequence). The CDR3 loop reads CASSPQYGEAFF. The CDR3 DNA follows: TGTGCCAGCAGCCCTCAGTATGGTGAAGCTTTCTTT.

This chain links TRBV2 with TRBJ2-1, with D possibly TRBD2 on 6 matching bases. Trimming left V 6 bases short and J 2 bases short, with 17 bases between. Germline V gene sequence: CDR1 SNHLY, CDR2 FYNNEI. The CDR3 totals 16 residues. CDR3 nucleotide sequence: TGTGCCAGCAGGTTGGGCGGACTAAGCACCTACAATGAGCAGTTCTTC. Its translation: CASRLGGLSTYNEQFF.

The chain is built from TRBV5-1 and TRBJ1-1; 7 nucleotides agree with TRBD1. CDR1 SGHRS and CDR2 YFSETQ come from the germline V gene. V was clipped by 2 bases and J by 1 base; unmatched bases: 8. The CDR3 loop spans 16 amino acids. CDR3 loop: CASSFRLGQTNTEAFF. The CDR3 bases are TGCGCCAGCAGCTTCCGCTTGGGACAGACGAACACTGAAGCTTTCTTT.

This chain joins TRBV7-2 and TRBJ1-2; the D gene is possibly TRBD1 (5 bases). This CDR3 is 14 amino acids long. CDR1 SGHTA and CDR2 FQGNSA come from the germline V gene. Trimming removed 3 bases at V and 8 bases at J, with 16 bases between. The chain's CDR3 is CASSFGGIARGYTF. The DNA of the CDR3 is TGTGCCAGCAGCTTCGGGGGAATAGCGAGAGGCTACACCTTC.

The gene calls are TRBV5-6 and TRBJ1-2; 9 bases agree with TRBD1. Losses at the gene ends were 0 bases for V and 3 bases for J; bases not matched to a gene: 3. Germline CDR1 is SGHDT and CDR2 is YYEEEE. This CDR3 comprises 15 residues. The CDR3 region has the DNA TGTGCCAGCAGCTTGGCAGGACAGGGGTACTATGGCTACACCTTC. Its protein is CASSLAGQGYYGYTF.

This rearrangement joins TRBV4-3 to TRBJ1-1, with D possibly TRBD1 on 6 matching bases. The ends were cut back, 3 bases at V and 4 bases at J, with 18 bases in the middle. The germline V gene encodes CDR1 LGHNA and CDR2 YSLEER. This CDR3 comprises 16 residues. The CDR3 sequence: CASSHGGRGTVTEAFF. CDR3 DNA: TGCGCCAGCAGCCATGGGGGGCGGGGGACGGTCACTGAAGCTTTCTTT.

The CDR3: CASSLRTGVEKLFF. The CDR3 DNA reads as TGCGCCAGCAGCTTGAGGACAGGGGTTGAAAAACTGTTTTTT. The rearrangement uses TRBV5-1 and TRBJ1-4; 9 bases match TRBD1. The ends lost 1 base at V and 7 bases at J; junction bases unmatched: 2. Germline CDR1 SGHRS, CDR2 YFSETQ. The CDR3 runs to 14 residues.

CDR3 residues: CASSYGSTGGTQYF. The CDR3 nucleotides are TGTGCCAGCAGTTACGGTTCAACCGGCGGTACGCAGTATTTT. The rearrangement uses TRBV6-5 and TRBJ2-3; no clear D gene. The CDR3 consists of 14 residues. The germline gives CDR1 MNHEY, CDR2 SVGAGI. The ends were cut back, 2 bases at V and 8 bases at J, with 14 bases in the middle.

There are a few counts of this clone. The CDR3 loop reads CASQDRGAGSNQPQHF. The CDR3 DNA is TGTGCCAGTCAAGACAGGGGCGCTGGCAGCAATCAGCCCCAGCATTTT. The chain combines TRBV19 with TRBJ1-5; 8 bases match TRBD1. From germline, CDR1 is LNHDA and CDR2 SQIVND (reference sequence). The CDR3 spans 16 residues. The V and J ends lost 8 bases and 1 base, in that order; junction bases with no gene match: 10.

The chain carries TRBV5-1 and TRBJ1-5; 8 bases map to TRBD1. Trimming took 2 bases from V and 3 from J; bases not matched to a gene: 4. The CDR3 extends over 15 amino acids. Germline V CDR1 and CDR2: SGHRS, YFSETQ. CDR3 in amino acids: CASSFDRGPNQPQHF. CDR3 nucleotides: TGCGCCAGCAGCTTTGACAGGGGCCCCAATCAGCCCCAGCATTTT.

The DNA of the CDR3 is TGTGCCAGCAGCTGGTTGGGCGGGGGCACCGGGGAGCTGTTTTTT. It specifies CASSWLGGGTGELFF. The chain uses TRBV5-6 and TRBJ2-2, with 7 bases lining up with TRBD2. The CDR3 sequence is 15 residues long. Germline V gives CDR1 SGHDT, CDR2 YYEEEE. V lost 3 bases to trimming and J lost 4 bases; unmatched junction nucleotides: 6.

CDR3 bases: TGTGCCAGCAGCTTAGCCCCGAAGATACAGGGTAGTGCCTACGAGCAGTACTTC. It encodes CASSLAPKIQGSAYEQYF. The chain is built from TRBV11-2 and TRBJ2-7, with D maybe TRBD1 (6 bases). Germline-derived CDR1 and CDR2 are SGHAT and FQNNGV. The length of the CDR3 is 18 residues. V dropped 1 base and J dropped 2 bases, with 21 bases sitting between them. The complete variable domain, with remaining parts taken from reference TRBV11-2 and TRBJ2-7, reads EAGVAQSPRYKIIEKRQSVAFWCNPISGHATLYWYQQILGQGPKLLIQFQNNGVVDDSQLPKDRFSAERLKGVDSTLKIQPAKLEDSAVYLCASSLAPKIQGSAYEQYFGPGTRLTVT.

The CDR3 DNA is TGTGCCAGCAGCTGGGACAGGAATGAAAAACTGTTTTTT. Its protein is CASSWDRNEKLFF. The gene calls are TRBV28 and TRBJ1-4; TRBD1 aligns across 8 bases. Trimming removed 6 bases from V and 5 bases from J; junction bases left unmatched: 2. Germline-derived CDR1 and CDR2 are MDHEN and SYDVKM. The CDR3 length is 13 residues.

The J gene is TRBJ1-1, the V gene TRBV7-3; no clear D. Between the trimmed V and J ends, which lost 1 base and 1 base, there was a span of 7 bases. The germline CDR1 and CDR2 sequences are SGHTA and FQGTGA. There are 14 residues in the CDR3. The CDR3 is CASSLNFGNTEAFF. CDR3 nucleotide sequence: TGTGCCAGCAGCTTAAATTTTGGGAACACTGAAGCTTTCTTT.

V and J are TRBV19 and TRBJ1-1; D perhaps matches TRBD1 (6 bases). V shed 1 base and J shed 11 bases, with 11 bases lying between them. Germline CDR1 LNHDA, CDR2 SQIVND (reference sequence). The CDR3 has 12 amino acids. CDR3 loop: CASSIVGAGAFF. As DNA, the CDR3 is TGTGCCAGTAGTATAGTGGGGGCCGGGGCTTTCTTT.

The rearrangement uses TRBV13 and TRBJ2-5; no definite D call. Germline V gene lookup returns CDR1 PRHDT and CDR2 FYEKMQ (reference sequence). There are 16 residues in the CDR3. The V end was cut by 7 bases, the J end by 0 bases, with 18 bases between. This CDR3 is CASTLNGQSYQETQYF. The CDR3 DNA follows: TGTGCCAGCACCCTGAACGGGCAATCGTACCAAGAGACCCAGTACTTC. The full variable domain, in which reference TRBV13 and TRBJ2-5 provide the parts outside the CDR3, is AAGVIQSPRHLIKEKRETATLKCYPIPRHDTVYWYQQGPGQDPQFLISFYEKMQSDKGSIPDRFSAQQFSDYHSELNMSSLELGDSALYFCASTLNGQSYQETQYFGPGTRLLVL.

J is TRBJ2-1 and V is TRBV19; the D gene is possibly TRBD2 (6 bases). Deletions cut 7 bases from V and 6 bases from J, with 16 bases between. Germline V gives CDR1 LNHDA, CDR2 SQIVND (reference sequence). This CDR3 comprises 14 residues. The CDR3 sequence is CASTHLLAPNEQFF. CDR3 bases: TGTGCCAGTACCCACCTACTAGCTCCCAATGAGCAGTTCTTC.

The DNA of the CDR3 is TGTGCCAGCAGCGTAGTAACCAGGGGAGGGAATGGCTACACCTTC. It encodes CASSVVTRGGNGYTF. The chain combines TRBV9 with TRBJ1-2; D is perhaps TRBD1 (6 bases). CDR3 length equals 15 residues. Germline CDR1 is SGDLS and CDR2 is YYNGEE. V was cut by 0 bases and J by 6 bases, with 15 bases left in between.

The V and J genes are TRBV7-2 and TRBJ1-1; D possibly corresponds to TRBD1 (5 bases). V lost 5 bases to trimming and J lost 8 bases, with 21 bases between them. The CDR3 length is 15 residues. From germline, CDR1 is SGHTA and CDR2 FQGNSA. DNA of the CDR3: TGTGCCAGCAGCACACCGTCCCGGGGGGGAACAGAAGCTTTCTTT. Translating it yields CASSTPSRGGTEAFF.

The rearrangement uses TRBV28 and TRBJ1-1; a possible D gene is TRBD1 (6 bases). CDR3 length: 13 amino acids. The V end lost 7 bases, the J end lost 5 bases, and 14 bases lay between the germline ends. Germline V gene lookup returns CDR1 MDHEN and CDR2 SYDVKM. The CDR3: CASILGGGTEAFF. CDR3 DNA sequence: TGTGCCAGCATCCTAGGGGGGGGGACTGAAGCTTTCTTT. Based on the CDR3 plus reference TRBV28 and TRBJ1-1, the full variable domain is DVKVTQSSRYLVKRTGEKVFLECVQDMDHENMFWYRQDPGLGLRLIYFSYDVKMKEKGDIPEGYSVSREKKERFSLILESASTNQTSMYLCASILGGGTEAFFGQGTRLTVV.

The chain joins TRBV27 to TRBJ2-1; 8 bases are a match to TRBD1. There are 14 residues in the CDR3. Germline-derived CDR1 and CDR2 are MNHEY and SMNVEV (reference sequence). Germline trimming cut 0 bases from V and 8 bases from J; bases unmatched to any gene: 3. The CDR3 sequence is CASSLSGTGHEQFF. The DNA of the CDR3 is TGTGCCAGCAGTTTATCGGGGACAGGCCATGAGCAGTTCTTC.

This chain connects TRBV19 to TRBJ1-1; 7 bases are shared with TRBD1. This CDR3 has 16 residues. CDR1 and CDR2 from the germline V gene are LNHDA and SQIVND (reference sequence). V shed 5 bases, J shed 1 base, and the junction held 10 bases outside the gene matches. In DNA, the CDR3 is TGTGCCAGTAGTCCCCGACAGGGAGGTGGGAACACTGAAGCTTTCTTT. It encodes CASSPRQGGGNTEAFF.

The J gene is TRBJ1-2, the V gene TRBV18, with 11 nucleotides matching TRBD1. Germline values: CDR1 KGHSH, CDR2 LQKENI. The CDR3 spans 15 residues. V gave up 2 bases and J gave up 5 bases; unmatched junction bases: 4. The DNA of the CDR3 is TGTGCCAGCTCACCATCCGGGACAGGGGGGTATGGCTACACCTTC. Encoded protein: CASSPSGTGGYGYTF.

This clone appeared a single time. This rearrangement joins TRBV29-1 to TRBJ2-7; the D gene is possibly TRBD1 (5 bases). Germline V gene lookup returns CDR1 SQVTM and CDR2 ANQGSEA. The CDR3 loop spans 12 amino acids. The V end lost 7 bases, the J end lost 2 bases, and 12 bases lay between the germline ends. CDR3 sequence reads: CSAQTATYEQYF. In DNA form, the CDR3 reads TGCAGCGCGCAGACAGCTACCTACGAGCAGTACTTC.

This chain joins TRBV18 and TRBJ2-7; no clear D gene. Trimming stripped 3 bases from V and 0 bases from J, with 15 bases between. The germline V gene encodes CDR1 KGHSH and CDR2 LQKENI. The CDR3 runs 16 residues. CDR3 DNA: TGTGCCAGCTCACCCCGGTTAGGGCTCGTCTCCTACGAGCAGTACTTC. As protein: CASSPRLGLVSYEQYF.